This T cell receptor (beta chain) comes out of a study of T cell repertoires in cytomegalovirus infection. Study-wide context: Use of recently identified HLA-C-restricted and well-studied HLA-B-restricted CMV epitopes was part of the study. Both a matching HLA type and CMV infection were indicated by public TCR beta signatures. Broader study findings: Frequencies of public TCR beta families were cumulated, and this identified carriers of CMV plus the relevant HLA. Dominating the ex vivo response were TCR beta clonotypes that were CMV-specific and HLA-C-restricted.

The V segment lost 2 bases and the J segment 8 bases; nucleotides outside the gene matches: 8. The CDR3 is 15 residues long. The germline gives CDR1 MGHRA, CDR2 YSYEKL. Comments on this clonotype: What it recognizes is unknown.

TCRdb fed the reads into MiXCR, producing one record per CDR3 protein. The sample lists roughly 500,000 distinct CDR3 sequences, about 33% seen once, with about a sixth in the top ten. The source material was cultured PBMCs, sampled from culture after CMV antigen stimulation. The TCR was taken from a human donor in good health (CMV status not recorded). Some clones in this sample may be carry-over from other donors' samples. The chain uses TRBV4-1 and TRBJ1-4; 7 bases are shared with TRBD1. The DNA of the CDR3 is TGCGCCAGCAGCCAACCCGACAGGGAAGGCGAAAAACTGTTTTTT. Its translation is CASSQPDREGEKLFF.